Presented here are 9 T cell receptor beta chains from one specimen sequenced in a study of T-cell memory formation after mild COVID-19. Each CDR3 protein gets one entry after TCRdb re-called the 5' RACE reads with MiXCR. The data show roughly 580,000 distinct CDR3 sequences, roughly 18% seen once. The sequenced material came from PBMCs or a T cell subset sorted from them (not recorded which). Receptors originate from an adult woman who had mild COVID-19 (a few samples of this study predate the infection). Cell type and time point are not known.

This clonotype was counted many times. The CDR3 region is CASSLAGTGGTQYF. The CDR3, as DNA: TGTGCCAGCAGCTTGGCAGGGACAGGGGGGACCCAGTACTTC. The rearrangement links TRBV5-4 to TRBJ2-5; 11 bases match TRBD1. Germline values: CDR1 SGHNT, CDR2 YYREEE (reference sequence). The CDR3 has 14 residues. Trimming took 0 bases from V and 7 from J; bases not matched to a gene: 2.

The chain joins TRBV7-2 to TRBJ2-5, with D perhaps assigned TRBD1 or TRBD2 (5 bases each). The V end was cut by 5 bases, the J end by 4 bases, with 17 bases between. Germline CDR1 and CDR2: SGHTA and FQGNSA. The CDR3 sequence is 15 residues long. In DNA form, the CDR3 reads TGTGCCAGCAGCCCTCGTCGGTTGGGGGTAGAGACCCAGTACTTC. It codes for CASSPRRLGVETQYF.

The chain carries TRBV29-1 and TRBJ2-5, with a possible D match to TRBD1 (6 bases). CDR3 length: 13 amino acids. Germline V gene sequence: CDR1 SQVTM, CDR2 ANQGSEA. V was shortened by 6 bases and J by 7 bases, with 18 bases between the two germline ends. The CDR3 DNA sequence: TGCAGCGTACTGGGGGCTACCACTGTGACCCAGTACTTC. This translates into CSVLGATTVTQYF.

This clonotype was counted only a few times. The J gene is TRBJ2-3, the V gene TRBV7-2; no definite D call. The V and J ends lost 5 bases and 6 bases respectively, with 9 bases between them. CDR3 length: 12 amino acids. Germline V gene lookup returns CDR1 SGHTA and CDR2 FQGNSA. CDR3 protein: CASSQTLDTQYF. As DNA, the CDR3 is TGTGCCAGCAGCCAGACGTTGGATACGCAGTATTTT.

This clonotype was counted a few times. The CDR3 sequence is CASSPREGLNEQFF. The CDR3 bases are TGTGCCAGCAGCCCTCGGGAGGGCCTCAATGAGCAGTTCTTC. The rearrangement uses TRBV7-8 and TRBJ2-1, with 8 bases that match TRBD2. The CDR3 totals 14 residues. From germline, CDR1 is SGHVS and CDR2 FQNEAQ. V dropped 5 bases and J dropped 6; count of bases not matched to a gene: 6.

In its sample, this clonotype was seen a few times. CDR3 DNA: TGTGCCAGCAGCCATGGACACGTTAATGAAAAACTGTTTTTT. As protein: CASSHGHVNEKLFF. The chain uses TRBV7-2 and TRBJ1-4; D perhaps matches TRBD1 (5 bases). Per germline, CDR1 SGHTA and CDR2 FQGNSA. The V end lost 5 bases, the J end lost 4 bases, and 11 bases lay between the germline ends. The CDR3 consists of 14 residues.

The chain couples TRBV2 to TRBJ1-4; tentative D call: TRBD1 (5 bases). Trimming removed 8 bases from V and 5 bases from J, with 18 bases in between. This CDR3 region has 15 residues. Germline-derived CDR1 and CDR2 are SNHLY and FYNNEI. The CDR3 loop is CASGLGQGFNEKLFF. The CDR3 DNA sequence: TGTGCCAGCGGCCTCGGGCAGGGCTTCAATGAAAAACTGTTTTTT.

This clonotype showed up just a few times. The chain links TRBV6-1 to TRBJ2-4; possibly TRBD1 or TRBD2 for D (5 bases each). CDR3 size: 17 residues. CDR1 is MNHNS and CDR2 is SASEGT in the germline V gene. The germline V and J ends were trimmed by 4 bases and 7 bases, with 23 bases remaining between them. CDR3 protein: CASSASGTSFLGNIQYF. The CDR3 coding sequence is TGTGCCAGCAGTGCTTCCGGGACCTCCTTCCTGGGGAACATTCAGTACTTC.

This clonotype was seen at least ten times. CDR3 loop: CASSQDRSYQPQHF. The CDR3 DNA reads as TGTGCCAGCAGCCAAGATCGCAGTTATCAGCCCCAGCATTTT. The chain has TRBV3-1 and TRBJ1-5; the D is unclear. Trimming removed 0 bases at V and 5 bases at J, with 8 bases between. The CDR3 length is 14 residues. Per the germline V gene, CDR1 is LGHDT and CDR2 is YNNKEL (reference sequence). Full variable domain (outside the CDR3, taken from reference TRBV3-1 and TRBJ1-5): DTAVSQTPKYLVTQMGNDKSIKCEQNLGHDTMYWYKQDSKKFLKIMFSYNNKELIINETVPNRFSPKSPDKAHLNLHINSLELGDSAVYFCASSQDRSYQPQHFGDGTRLSIL.